The 10 T cell receptor beta chains in this list originate from one sample, sequenced in a study of T cell responses to AZD1222 COVID-19 vaccine. Data came from immunoSEQ multiplex PCR; TCRdb stores just in-frame clones and leaves some out. Of around 170,000 clones listed, roughly 90% are singletons. The sample was peripheral blood, taken on day 0 of AZD1222 vaccination. The receptors shown here come from an adult in good health.

The V and J genes are TRBV24-1 and TRBJ2-7; 8 bases fit TRBD1. The CDR3 is 14 residues long. The V gene end was trimmed by 4 bases and the J gene end by 1 base; junction bases not matched to a gene: 2. CDR1 is KGHDR, CDR2 SFDVKD, per germline. The DNA of the CDR3 is TGTGCCACCAGTGAAACAGGGGGTTCCTACGAGCAGTACTTC. Translated, it gives CATSETGGSYEQYF.

This sequence joins TRBV5-1 and TRBJ1-2; D gene ambiguous. The V gene's germline CDR1 is SGHRS and CDR2 YFSETQ. V was clipped by 4 bases and J by 0 bases, with 10 bases between them. The CDR3 contains 14 residues. CDR3 bases: TGCGCCAGCAGCCCTAACGGAGCTAACTATGGCTACACCTTC. This sequence encodes CASSPNGANYGYTF.

The chain couples TRBV2 to TRBJ2-5, with D uncertain. V was pared by 1 base and J by 5 bases, with 5 bases between. From germline, CDR1 is SNHLY and CDR2 FYNNEI. The CDR3 is 12 amino acids. CDR3: CASSEVAETQYF. Written as DNA, the CDR3 is TGTGCCAGCAGTGAAGTGGCGGAGACCCAGTACTTC.

V and J are TRBV5-4 and TRBJ1-6, with D tentatively TRBD1 (6 bases). The germline V gene encodes CDR1 SGHNT and CDR2 YYREEE (reference sequence). CDR3 size: 14 residues. V shed 6 bases and J shed 6 bases, with 13 bases lying between them. The CDR3 DNA sequence: TGTGCCAGCACCCAGGGGACCACTAATTCACCCCTCCACTTT. The encoded protein is CASTQGTTNSPLHF.

The V call is TRBV4-3, the J call TRBJ1-5; D perhaps matches TRBD1 (5 bases). Germline CDR1 reads LGHNA; CDR2 reads YSLEER. CDR3 size: 15 residues. The V and J ends lost 0 bases and 7 bases respectively, with 13 bases between them. The CDR3 nucleotides read TGCGCCAGCAGCCAAGAATACCCAGGGAACCAGCCCCAGCATTTT. Amino acid sequence: CASSQEYPGNQPQHF.

The gene calls are TRBV7-8 and TRBJ2-7; 9 bases are shared with TRBD1. The trim removed 1 base at V and 2 bases at J, leaving 3 bases unmatched. Germline CDR1 is SGHVS and CDR2 is FQNEAQ. This CDR3 comprises 15 residues. The CDR3 bases are TGTGCCAGCAGCTTAGAACAGGGGGCCGCCTACGAGCAGTACTTC. Translated: CASSLEQGAAYEQYF. The entire variable domain, with the rest obtained from reference TRBV7-8 and TRBJ2-7, is as follows: GAGVSQSPRYKVAKRGQDVALRCDPISGHVSLFWYQQALGQGPEFLTYFQNEAQLDKSGLPSDRFFAERPEGSVSTLKIQRTQQEDSAVYLCASSLEQGAAYEQYFGPGTRLTVT.

CDR3 in amino acids: CATSDPDRFNEQFF. CDR3 nucleotides: TGTGCCACCAGTGACCCTGACAGGTTTAATGAGCAGTTCTTC. This chain connects TRBV24-1 to TRBJ2-1; tentative D call: TRBD1 (6 bases). CDR1 and CDR2 (germline): KGHDR, SFDVKD. V was clipped by 4 bases and J by 7 bases, with 13 bases between them. The length of the CDR3 is 14 residues.

This sequence joins TRBV6-5 and TRBJ1-1, with D maybe TRBD1 (6 bases). Trimming removed 0 bases at V and 1 base at J, with 9 bases between. The V gene's germline CDR1 is MNHEY and CDR2 SVGAGI. The CDR3 is 15 residues long. CDR3 sequence: CASSYSGTPNTEAFF. The CDR3 DNA reads as TGTGCCAGCAGTTACTCGGGGACACCGAACACTGAAGCTTTCTTT.

The chain is built from TRBV11-2 and TRBJ2-1, with D possibly TRBD1 on 6 matching bases. This CDR3 is 15 amino acids long. V gave up 5 bases and J gave up 5 bases, with 16 bases separating them. In germline, CDR1 is SGHAT, CDR2 FQNNGV. The CDR3 loop reads CASSQNGRGDNEQFF. The CDR3 region has the DNA TGTGCCAGCAGCCAAAACGGCAGGGGCGACAATGAGCAGTTCTTC. Based on the CDR3 plus reference TRBV11-2 and TRBJ2-1, the full variable domain is EAGVAQSPRYKIIEKRQSVAFWCNPISGHATLYWYQQILGQGPKLLIQFQNNGVVDDSQLPKDRFSAERLKGVDSTLKIQPAKLEDSAVYLCASSQNGRGDNEQFFGPGTRLTVL.

The chain couples TRBV6-5 to TRBJ2-7; 9 nucleotides line up with TRBD1. V lost 7 bases and J lost 0; bases outside the gene matches: 7. The germline V gene encodes CDR1 MNHEY and CDR2 SVGAGI. This CDR3 has 15 residues. CDR3 amino acids: CASIMTGGISYEQYF. Written as DNA, the CDR3 is TGTGCCAGCATCATGACAGGGGGAATCTCCTACGAGCAGTACTTC.